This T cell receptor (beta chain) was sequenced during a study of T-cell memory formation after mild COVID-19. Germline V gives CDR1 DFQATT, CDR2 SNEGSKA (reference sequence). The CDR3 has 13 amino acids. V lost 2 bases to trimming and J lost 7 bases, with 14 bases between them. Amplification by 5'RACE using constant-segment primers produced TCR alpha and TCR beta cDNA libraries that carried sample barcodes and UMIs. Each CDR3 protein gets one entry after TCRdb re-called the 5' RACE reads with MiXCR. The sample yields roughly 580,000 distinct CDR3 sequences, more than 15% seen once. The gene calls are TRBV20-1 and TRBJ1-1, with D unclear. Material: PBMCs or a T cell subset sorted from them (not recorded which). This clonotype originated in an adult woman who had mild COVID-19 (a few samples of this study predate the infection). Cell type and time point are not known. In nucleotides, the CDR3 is TGCAGTGCTAGATGGCCGGGTATCAATGAAGCTTTCTTT. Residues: CSARWPGINEAFF.